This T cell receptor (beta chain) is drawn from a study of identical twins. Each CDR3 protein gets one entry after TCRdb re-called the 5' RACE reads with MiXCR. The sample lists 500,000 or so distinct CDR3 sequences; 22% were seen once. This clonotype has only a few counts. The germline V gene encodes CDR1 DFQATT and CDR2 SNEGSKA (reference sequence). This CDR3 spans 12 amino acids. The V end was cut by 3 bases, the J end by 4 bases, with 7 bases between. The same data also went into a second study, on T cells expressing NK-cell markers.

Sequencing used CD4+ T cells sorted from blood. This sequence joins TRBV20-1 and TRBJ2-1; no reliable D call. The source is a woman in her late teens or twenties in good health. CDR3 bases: TGCAGTGCTAGTGTGCGGTACAATGAGCAGTTCTTC. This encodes CSASVRYNEQFF.